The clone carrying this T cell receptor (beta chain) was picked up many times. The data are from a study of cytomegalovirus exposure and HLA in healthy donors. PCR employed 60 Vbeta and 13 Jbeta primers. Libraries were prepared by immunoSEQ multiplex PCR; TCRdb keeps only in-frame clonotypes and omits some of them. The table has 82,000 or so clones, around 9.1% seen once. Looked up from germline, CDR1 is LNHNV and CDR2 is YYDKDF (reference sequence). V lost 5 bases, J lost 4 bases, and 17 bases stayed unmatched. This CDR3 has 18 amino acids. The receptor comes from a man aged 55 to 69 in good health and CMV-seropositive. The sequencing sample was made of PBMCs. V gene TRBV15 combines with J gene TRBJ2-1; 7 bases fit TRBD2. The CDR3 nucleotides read TGTGCCACCAGCGGCTCCCTCCCCCGATTGGGAGGGTACAATGAGCAGTTCTTC. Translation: CATSGSLPRLGGYNEQFF. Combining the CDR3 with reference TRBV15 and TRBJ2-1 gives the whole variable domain DAMVIQNPRYQVTQFGKPVTLSCSQTLNHNVMYWYQQKSSQAPKLLFHYYDKDFNNEADTPDNFQSRRPNTSFCFLDIRSPGLGDTAMYLCATSGSLPRLGGYNEQFFGPGTRLTVL.